This T cell receptor (beta chain) was captured in a study of blood T cell repertoires in COVID-19. Study as a whole: From T cells, B-cell-depleted T cells, or PBMCs came the material, which was cDNA or gDNA.

The protocol was immunoSEQ multiplex PCR, while the TCRdb copy is restricted to in-frame clones and leaves out a portion. The sample holds roughly 150,000 clones, around 89% seen once. The V gene end was trimmed by 4 bases and the J gene end by 3 bases; junction bases not matched to a gene: 14. The length of the CDR3 is 18 residues. CDR1 SGHTA and CDR2 FQGNSA come from the germline V gene. This clone was detected only once. This clonotype originated in a man in his 60s with active or convalescent COVID-19. Specimen: peripheral blood. This rearrangement joins TRBV7-2 to TRBJ2-3, with 9 bases aligning to TRBD2. The CDR3 DNA is TGTGCCAGCAGCTCGGAGCTAGCGGGGTTAATTGGGACAGATACGCAGTATTTT. It translates to CASSSELAGLIGTDTQYF.